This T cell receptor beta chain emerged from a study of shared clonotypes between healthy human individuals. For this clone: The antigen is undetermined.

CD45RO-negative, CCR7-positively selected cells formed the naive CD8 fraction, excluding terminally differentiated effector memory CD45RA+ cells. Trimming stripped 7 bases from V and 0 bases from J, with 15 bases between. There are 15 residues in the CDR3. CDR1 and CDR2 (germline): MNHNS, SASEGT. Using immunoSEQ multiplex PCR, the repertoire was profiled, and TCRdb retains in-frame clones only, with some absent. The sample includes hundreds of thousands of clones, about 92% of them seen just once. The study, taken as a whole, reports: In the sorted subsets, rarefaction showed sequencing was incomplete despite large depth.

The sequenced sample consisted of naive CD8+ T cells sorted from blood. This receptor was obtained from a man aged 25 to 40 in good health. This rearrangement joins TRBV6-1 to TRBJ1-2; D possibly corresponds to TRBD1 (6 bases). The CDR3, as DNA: TGTGCCAGCACTCCGGAGGGGGTAGCTAACTATGGCTACACCTTC. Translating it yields CASTPEGVANYGYTF.